Given below is one T cell receptor (beta chain) in context. What it binds is not known. This entry is derived from a study of T cells after yellow fever vaccination. This CDR3 comprises 13 residues. Unmatched junction bases numbered 7, after V lost 11 bases and J lost 1 base. Germline V CDR1 and CDR2: ENHRY, SYGVKD. Conversion of TCR transcripts into cDNA relied on 5'RACE template switching, which added a universal primer site and UMIs. MiXCR was run by TCRdb on the 5' RACE reads, yielding one entry per CDR3 protein. The repertoire holds 200,000 to 300,000 distinct CDR3 sequences, with 6.5% to 7.5% as singletons. Study conclusions and caveats: Abundant clonotypes (contaminants from the bulk population) could be present in FACS-sorted repertoires. Weaker overall, the secondary response nonetheless peaked faster (day 5 versus 15). Reappearance after the booster was seen for most primary-vaccination clones, at 96% CD4 and 70% to 90% CD8.

This clonotype was obtained from a man aged 30 to 39 who received the YFV17D yellow fever vaccine. The chain combines TRBV10-3 with TRBJ1-1; 7 bases match TRBD1. The source material was CD4+ T cells sorted from PBMCs, sampled on the day of the yellow fever booster vaccination. DNA for the CDR3: TGTGCCGCCGGTAGGACAGGGAACACTGAAGCTTTCTTT. Protein: CAAGRTGNTEAFF.